This is a list of T cell receptor beta chains from one sample in a study of HIV-infected patients and healthy controls. TCRdb reprocessed the 5' RACE reads via MiXCR and lists one record per CDR3 protein. The top ten hold approximately 5.4% of the sample, which has some 67,000 distinct CDR3 sequences, roughly a sixth seen once. Source material: CD4+ T cells from blood. The source is a human donor in good health. CDR3s include the opening cysteine and the closing phenylalanine or tryptophan. A D gene is named only where the DNA matches it firmly. Clone size is stated in some rows and not others, as once, few, many or a class when expanded.

j_call | clone_size | d_call | v_call | cdr3_nt | cdr3_aa
TRBJ2-5 | - | - | TRBV30 | TGTGCCTGGGGGCAGGGGGGACGGCGAGAGACCCAGTACTTC | CAWGQGGRRETQYF
TRBJ2-2 | many | TRBD2 | TRBV20-1 | TGCAGTGCTAGAATAGCGGGAGGGCACACCGGGGAGCTGTTTTTT | CSARIAGGHTGELFF
TRBJ2-2 | - | TRBD2 | TRBV15 | TGTGCCACCAGCTTTAGCGGGGGCCTCGCGAACACCGGGGAGCTGTTTTTT | CATSFSGGLANTGELFF
TRBJ1-2 | many | - | TRBV30 | TGTGCCTGGAGTAAGACGGGCCGCCTTACGACTGGCTACACCTTC | CAWSKTGRLTTGYTF
TRBJ1-4 | - | - | TRBV27 | TGTGCCAGCAGTTTATCATTTCAGAAAGGTGAAAAACTGTTTTTT | CASSLSFQKGEKLFF
TRBJ2-3 | many | - | TRBV6-2/TRBV6-3 | TGTGCCAGCAGTTGGGGCGGTCCAGATACGCAGTATTTT | CASSWGGPDTQYF
TRBJ2-1 | few | TRBD2 | TRBV29-1 | TGCAGCGTGGGGACTAGCGGGAGGGCCCATGAGCAGTTCTTC | CSVGTSGRAHEQFF
TRBJ1-3 | few | - | TRBV19 | TGTGCCAGTAGACTCCGGGGGGGAAAGGACTCTGGAAACACCATATATTTT | CASRLRGGKDSGNTIYF
TRBJ2-1 | - | - | TRBV20-1 | TGCAGTGCTAGTCTCGGGAGTGAGGATGAGCAGTTCTTC | CSASLGSEDEQFF
TRBJ2-1 | - | - | TRBV7-3 | TGTGCCAGCAGCTTGGAGGGCTATGAGCAGTTCTTC | CASSLEGYEQFF
TRBJ1-2 | - | - | TRBV30 | TGTGCCTGGAGTGGAGATGGGGGTAACTATGGCTACACCTTC | CAWSGDGGNYGYTF